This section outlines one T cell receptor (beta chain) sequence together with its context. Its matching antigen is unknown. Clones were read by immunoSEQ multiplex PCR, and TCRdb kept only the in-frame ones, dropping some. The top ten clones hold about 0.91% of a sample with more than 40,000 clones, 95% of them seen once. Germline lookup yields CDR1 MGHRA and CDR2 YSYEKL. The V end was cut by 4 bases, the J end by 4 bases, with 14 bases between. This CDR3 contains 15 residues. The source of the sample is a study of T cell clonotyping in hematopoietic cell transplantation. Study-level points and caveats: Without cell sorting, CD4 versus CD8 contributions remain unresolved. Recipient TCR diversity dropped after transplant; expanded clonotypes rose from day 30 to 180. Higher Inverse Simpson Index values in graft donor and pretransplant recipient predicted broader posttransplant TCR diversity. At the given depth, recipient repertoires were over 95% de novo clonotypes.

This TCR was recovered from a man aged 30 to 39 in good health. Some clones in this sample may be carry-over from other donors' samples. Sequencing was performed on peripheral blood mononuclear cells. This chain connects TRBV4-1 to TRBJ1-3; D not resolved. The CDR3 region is CASSPLFDKGNTIYF. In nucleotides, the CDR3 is TGCGCCAGCAGCCCCCTGTTCGACAAGGGAAACACCATATATTTT.